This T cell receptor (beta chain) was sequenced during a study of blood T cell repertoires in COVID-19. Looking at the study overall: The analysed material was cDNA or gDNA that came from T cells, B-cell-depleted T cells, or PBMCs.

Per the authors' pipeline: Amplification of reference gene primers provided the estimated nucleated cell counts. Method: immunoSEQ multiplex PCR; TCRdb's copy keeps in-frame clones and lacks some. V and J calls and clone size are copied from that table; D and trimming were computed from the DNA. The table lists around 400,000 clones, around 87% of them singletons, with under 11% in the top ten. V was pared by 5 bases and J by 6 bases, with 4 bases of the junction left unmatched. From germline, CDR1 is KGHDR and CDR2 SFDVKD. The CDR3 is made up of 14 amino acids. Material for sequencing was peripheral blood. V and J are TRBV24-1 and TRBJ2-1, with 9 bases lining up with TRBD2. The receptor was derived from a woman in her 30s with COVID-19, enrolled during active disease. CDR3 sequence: CATSGAGGLNEQFF. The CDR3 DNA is TGTGCCACCAGTGGGGCGGGAGGGCTCAATGAGCAGTTCTTC.